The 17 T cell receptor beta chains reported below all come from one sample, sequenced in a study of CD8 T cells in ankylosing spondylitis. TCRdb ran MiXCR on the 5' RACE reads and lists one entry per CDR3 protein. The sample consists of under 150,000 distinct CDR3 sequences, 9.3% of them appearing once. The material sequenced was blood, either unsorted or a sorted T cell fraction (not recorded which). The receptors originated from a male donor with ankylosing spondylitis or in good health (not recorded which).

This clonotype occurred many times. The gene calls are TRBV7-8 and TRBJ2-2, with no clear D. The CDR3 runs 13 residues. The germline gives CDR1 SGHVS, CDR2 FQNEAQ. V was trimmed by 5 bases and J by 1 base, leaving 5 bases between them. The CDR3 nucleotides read TGTGCCAGCAGCAGCAAGAACACCGGGGAGCTGTTTTTT. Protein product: CASSSKNTGELFF.

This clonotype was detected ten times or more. CDR3 sequence reads: CSAMRAHNEQFF. The CDR3 nucleotides are TGCAGTGCTATGCGGGCCCACAATGAGCAGTTCTTC. This chain links TRBV20-1 with TRBJ2-1, with D possibly being TRBD2 (5 bases). V lost 4 bases to trimming and J lost 5 bases, with 9 bases between them. From germline, CDR1 is DFQATT and CDR2 SNEGSKA (reference sequence). CDR3 length equals 12 residues.

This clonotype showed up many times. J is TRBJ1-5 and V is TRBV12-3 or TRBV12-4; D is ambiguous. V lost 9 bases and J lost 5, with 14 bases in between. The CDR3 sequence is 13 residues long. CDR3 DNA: TGTGCCAGTACCTCTGGTGGGGATCAGCCCCAGCATTTT. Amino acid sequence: CASTSGGDQPQHF.

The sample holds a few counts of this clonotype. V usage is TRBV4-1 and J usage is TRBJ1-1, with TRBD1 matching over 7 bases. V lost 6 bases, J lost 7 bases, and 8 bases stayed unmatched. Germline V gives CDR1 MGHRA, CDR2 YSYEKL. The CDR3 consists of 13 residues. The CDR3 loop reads CASSQGGMDEAFF. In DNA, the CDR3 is TGCGCCAGCAGTCAGGGGGGCATGGATGAAGCTTTCTTT.

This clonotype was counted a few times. CDR3 sequence (DNA): TGTGCCAGCAGCTTATTACAGTCCACCGGGGAGCTGTTTTTT. Translation gives CASSLLQSTGELFF. The chain links TRBV7-2 to TRBJ2-2; D remains unclear. CDR1 is SGHTA and CDR2 is FQGNSA in the germline V gene. The CDR3 sequence is 14 residues long. V was pared by 2 bases and J by 4 bases, with 8 bases between.

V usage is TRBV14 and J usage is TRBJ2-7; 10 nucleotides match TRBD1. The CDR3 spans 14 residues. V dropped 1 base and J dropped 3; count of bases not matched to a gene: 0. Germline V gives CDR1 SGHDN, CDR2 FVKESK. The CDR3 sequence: CASSQGTGGYEQYF. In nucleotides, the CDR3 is TGTGCCAGCAGCCAAGGGACAGGGGGCTACGAGCAGTACTTC.

The CDR3, as DNA: TGTGCCTGGGGGACAGGGGGCACTGAAAAACTGTTTTTT. Its translation is CAWGTGGTEKLFF. This chain uses TRBV30 with TRBJ1-4, with 12 bases aligning to TRBD1. V trimming: 5 bases; J trimming: 7 bases; junction bases outside the gene matches: 2. Germline V gives CDR1 GTSNPN, CDR2 SVGIG (reference sequence). There are 13 residues in the CDR3.

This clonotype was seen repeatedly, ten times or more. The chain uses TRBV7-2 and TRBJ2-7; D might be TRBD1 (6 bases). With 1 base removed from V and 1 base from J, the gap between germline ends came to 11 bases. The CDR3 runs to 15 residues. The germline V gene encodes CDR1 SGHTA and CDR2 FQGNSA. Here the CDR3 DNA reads TGTGCCAGCAGCTTAGAACCAGGGGATTCCTACGAGCAGTACTTC. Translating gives CASSLEPGDSYEQYF.

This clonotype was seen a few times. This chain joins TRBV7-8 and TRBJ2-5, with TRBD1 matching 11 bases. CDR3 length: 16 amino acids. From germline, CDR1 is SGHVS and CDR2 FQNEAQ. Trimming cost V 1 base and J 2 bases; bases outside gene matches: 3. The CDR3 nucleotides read TGTGCCAGCAGCTTAGGAGGGACAGGGGGACAAGAGACCCAGTACTTC. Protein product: CASSLGGTGGQETQYF.

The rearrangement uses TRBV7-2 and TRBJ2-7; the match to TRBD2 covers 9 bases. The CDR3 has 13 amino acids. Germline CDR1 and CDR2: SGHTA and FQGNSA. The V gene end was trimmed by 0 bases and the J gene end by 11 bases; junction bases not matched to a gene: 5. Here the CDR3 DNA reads TGTGCCAGCAGCTTAGCGGCGGTAGCGGGAGAGTACTTC. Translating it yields CASSLAAVAGEYF.

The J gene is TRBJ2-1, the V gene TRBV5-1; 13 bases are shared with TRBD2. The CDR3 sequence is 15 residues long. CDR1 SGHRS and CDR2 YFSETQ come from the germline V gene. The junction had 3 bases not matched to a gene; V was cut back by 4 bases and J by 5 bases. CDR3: CASSIGTSGNNEQFF. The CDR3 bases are TGCGCCAGCAGCATCGGGACTAGCGGGAACAATGAGCAGTTCTTC.

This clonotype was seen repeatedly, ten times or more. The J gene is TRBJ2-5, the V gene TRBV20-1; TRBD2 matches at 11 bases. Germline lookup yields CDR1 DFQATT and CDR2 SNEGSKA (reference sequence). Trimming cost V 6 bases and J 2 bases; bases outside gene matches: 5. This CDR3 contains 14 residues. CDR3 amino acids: CSATGTSGQETQYF. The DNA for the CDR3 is TGCAGTGCAACCGGGACTAGCGGACAAGAGACCCAGTACTTC.

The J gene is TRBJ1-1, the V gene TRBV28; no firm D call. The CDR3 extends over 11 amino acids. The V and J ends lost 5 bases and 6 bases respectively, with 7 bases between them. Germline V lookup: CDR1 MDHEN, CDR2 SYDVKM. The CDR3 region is CASSARSEAFF. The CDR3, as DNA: TGTGCCAGCAGTGCCCGCTCTGAAGCTTTCTTT.

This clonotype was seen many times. CDR3 coding DNA: TGTGCCAGCAGCTCCCCGGGGGGACTAGCGTCGGTGAATGAGCAGTTCTTC. Translation: CASSSPGGLASVNEQFF. The V call is TRBV7-9, the J call TRBJ2-1, with 10 bases matching TRBD2. The CDR3 is 17 amino acids. V lost 4 bases and J lost 7; bases outside the gene matches: 13. Germline assignment: CDR1 SEHNR and CDR2 FQNEAQ (reference sequence).

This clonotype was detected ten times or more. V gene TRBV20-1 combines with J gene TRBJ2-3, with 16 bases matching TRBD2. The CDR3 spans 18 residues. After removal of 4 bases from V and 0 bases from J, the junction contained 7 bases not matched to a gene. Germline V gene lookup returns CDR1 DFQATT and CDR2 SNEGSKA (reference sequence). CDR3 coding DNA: TGCAGTGCTACGCTCGGGACTAGCGGGAGGGCTAGCACAGATACGCAGTATTTT. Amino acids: CSATLGTSGRASTDTQYF.

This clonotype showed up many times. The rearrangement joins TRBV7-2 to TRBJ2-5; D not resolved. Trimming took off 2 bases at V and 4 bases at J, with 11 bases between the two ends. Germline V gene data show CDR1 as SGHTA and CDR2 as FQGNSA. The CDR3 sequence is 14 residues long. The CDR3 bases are TGTGCCAGCAGCTTATACGGCTCCGGAGAGACCCAGTACTTC. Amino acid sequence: CASSLYGSGETQYF.

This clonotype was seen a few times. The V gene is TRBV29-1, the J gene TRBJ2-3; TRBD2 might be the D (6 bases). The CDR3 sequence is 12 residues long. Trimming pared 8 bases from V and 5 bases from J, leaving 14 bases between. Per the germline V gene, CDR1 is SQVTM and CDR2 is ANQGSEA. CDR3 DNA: TGCAGCCACACCTTCGGGGGAGATACGCAGTATTTT. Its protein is CSHTFGGDTQYF.